This T cell receptor beta chain originates from a study of CD8 T cells in Susac syndrome. Roughly 0.5 to 1 ug RNA was reverse transcribed with random hexamers. Via MiXCR, TCRdb re-called the immunoSEQ multiplex PCR reads, giving one row per CDR3 protein. The table shows 95,000 to 150,000 distinct CDR3 sequences, with 90% to 95% occurring only once. The length of the CDR3 is 15 residues. V was cut by 7 bases and J by 0 bases, with 13 bases left in between. Germline V gene sequence: CDR1 LNHDA, CDR2 SQIVND (reference sequence). Specimen: CD8+ T cells from PBMCs. The sequence derives from a human donor with Susac syndrome. The chain carries TRBV19 and TRBJ2-1; D assignment may be TRBD1 or TRBD2 (6 bases each). As DNA, the CDR3 is TGTGCCAGTATCGGGGGACAAGGCTCCTACAATGAGCAGTTCTTC. Protein sequence: CASIGGQGSYNEQFF.